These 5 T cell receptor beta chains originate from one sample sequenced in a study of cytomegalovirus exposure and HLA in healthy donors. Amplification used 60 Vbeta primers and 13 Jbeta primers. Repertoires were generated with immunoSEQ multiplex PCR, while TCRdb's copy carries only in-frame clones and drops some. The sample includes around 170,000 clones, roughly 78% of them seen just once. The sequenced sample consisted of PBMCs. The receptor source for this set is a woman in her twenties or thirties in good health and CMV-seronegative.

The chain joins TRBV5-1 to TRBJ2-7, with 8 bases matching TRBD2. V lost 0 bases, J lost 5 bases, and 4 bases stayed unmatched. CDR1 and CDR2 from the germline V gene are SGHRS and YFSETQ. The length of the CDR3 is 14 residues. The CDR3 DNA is TGCGCCAGCAGCTTGGCATCCGGGAGGGACGAGCAGTACTTC. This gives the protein CASSLASGRDEQYF.

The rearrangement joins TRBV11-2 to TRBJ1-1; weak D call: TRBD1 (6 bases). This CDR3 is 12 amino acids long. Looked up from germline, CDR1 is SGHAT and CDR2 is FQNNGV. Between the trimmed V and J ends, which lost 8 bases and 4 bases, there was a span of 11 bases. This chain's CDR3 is CASCQGGTEAFF. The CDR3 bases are TGTGCCAGCTGCCAAGGGGGCACTGAAGCTTTCTTT.

CDR3 sequence reads: CASSRQGREQYF. CDR3 bases: TGTGCCAGCAGCCGACAGGGCCGCGAGCAGTACTTC. The gene calls are TRBV11-2 and TRBJ2-7; 7 positions match TRBD1. Germline values: CDR1 SGHAT, CDR2 FQNNGV. V dropped 5 bases and J dropped 6; count of bases not matched to a gene: 4. The CDR3 is made up of 12 amino acids.

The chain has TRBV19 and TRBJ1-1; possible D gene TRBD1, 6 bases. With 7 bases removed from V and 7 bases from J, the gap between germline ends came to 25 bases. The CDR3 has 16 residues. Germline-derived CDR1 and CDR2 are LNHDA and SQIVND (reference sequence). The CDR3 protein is CASNQGRWGYTGEAFF. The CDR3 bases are TGTGCCAGTAATCAGGGGCGCTGGGGATACACAGGTGAAGCTTTCTTT.

For the CDR3, the DNA is TGTGCCACCCGAGGGGACTTGGGCACTGAAGCTTTCTTT. Its protein is CATRGDLGTEAFF. The chain links TRBV10-3 to TRBJ1-1; a possible D gene is TRBD1 (5 bases). The CDR3 loop spans 13 amino acids. The V end was cut by 10 bases, the J end by 4 bases, with 16 bases between. CDR1 ENHRY and CDR2 SYGVKD come from the germline V gene.